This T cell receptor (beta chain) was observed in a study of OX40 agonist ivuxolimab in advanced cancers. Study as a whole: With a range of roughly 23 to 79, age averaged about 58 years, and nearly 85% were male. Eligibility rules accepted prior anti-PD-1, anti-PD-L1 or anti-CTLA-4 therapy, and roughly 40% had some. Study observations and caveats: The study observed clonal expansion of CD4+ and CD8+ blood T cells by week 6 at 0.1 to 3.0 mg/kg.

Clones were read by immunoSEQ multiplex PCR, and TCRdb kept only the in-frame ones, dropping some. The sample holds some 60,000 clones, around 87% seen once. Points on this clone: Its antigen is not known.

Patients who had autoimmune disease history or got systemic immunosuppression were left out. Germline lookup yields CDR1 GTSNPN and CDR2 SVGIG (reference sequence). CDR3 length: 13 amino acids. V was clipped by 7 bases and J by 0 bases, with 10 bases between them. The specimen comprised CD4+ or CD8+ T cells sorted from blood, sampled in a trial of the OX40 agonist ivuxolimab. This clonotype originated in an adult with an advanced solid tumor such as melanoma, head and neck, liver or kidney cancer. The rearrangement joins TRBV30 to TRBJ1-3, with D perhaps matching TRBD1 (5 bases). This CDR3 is CALGQNSGNTIYF. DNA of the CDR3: TGTGCCTTGGGGCAGAACTCTGGAAACACCATATATTTT.